This TCR beta chain stems from a study of shared clonotypes between healthy human individuals. Study information: CD4 naive cells filled three plates per donor, CD4 memory three, CD8 naive two and CD8 memory one. Study results and caveats: Rarefaction revealed incomplete sorted-subset sequencing despite large depth.

Notes on this clone: The antigen is not known.

Division of CD4+ cells produced a CD45RA+ naive subset and a CD45RA-negative memory subset. Trimming cost V 8 bases and J 4 bases, with 15 bases left between them. This CDR3 is built from 13 residues. Germline V gene lookup returns CDR1 SQVTM and CDR2 ANQGSEA. Every subset's genomic DNA went evenly onto several immunoSEQ plates. Sequencing was performed with immunoSEQ multiplex PCR; in TCRdb, only in-frame clones are kept and a portion is missing. Here the sample spans 2 million to 2.5 million clones, around 90% being singletons. The source of this sequence is a man between 18 and 35 years old in good health. Some clones in this sample may be carry-over from other donors' samples. Sequenced: naive CD4+ T cells from PBMCs. Subset defined: CD45RA+ positively selected. The genes are TRBV29-1 and TRBJ2-1, with D possibly being TRBD1 (6 bases). CDR3 DNA: TGCAGCACCGGGACAAGGTCATACAATGAGCAGTTCTTC. Translation: CSTGTRSYNEQFF.